Shown below are 27 T cell receptor beta chains from a single sample sequenced in a study of human T cells and chemical hapten exposure. As to time point: patch test 1, 2 weeks after DPC sensitization. The treatment denotes: therapeutic diphenylcyclopropenone sensitization with weekly scalp DPC. MiXCR was run by TCRdb on the RACE reads, yielding one entry per CDR3 protein. The sample lists around 380,000 distinct CDR3 sequences, roughly 5% occurring once. The sample consisted of whole blood, taken in connection with sensitization to the hapten diphenylcyclopropenone (DPC). Receptor source: a woman between 45 and 65 years old with alopecia areata. Some clones in this sample may be carry-over from other donors' samples.

Ten or more counts support this clonotype. V gene TRBV20-1 combines with J gene TRBJ2-7; tentatively, D is TRBD1 or TRBD2 (6 bases each). V was shortened by 5 bases and J by 4 bases, with 21 bases between the two germline ends. This CDR3 is 15 amino acids long. Germline CDR1 DFQATT, CDR2 SNEGSKA (reference sequence). CDR3 DNA: TGCAGTGCTCCCGTTTTGCCGGGGGCCGGATACGAGCAGTACTTC. This encodes CSAPVLPGAGYEQYF.

The chain combines TRBV5-4 with TRBJ2-2; no reliable D call. This CDR3 has 14 residues. Germline assignment: CDR1 SGHNT and CDR2 YYREEE (reference sequence). Trimming shortened V by 4 bases and J by 3 bases, and 10 bases separated the two germline ends. The CDR3 is CASSPDQYTGELFF. CDR3 DNA sequence: TGTGCCAGCAGCCCGGATCAGTACACCGGGGAGCTGTTTTTT.

Ten or more counts support this clonotype. V and J are TRBV4-1 and TRBJ2-2, with no clear D. Germline CDR1 reads MGHRA; CDR2 reads YSYEKL. The CDR3 is 13 amino acids. The V end was cut by 2 bases, the J end by 3 bases, with 4 bases between. In nucleotides, the CDR3 is TGCGCCAGCAGCCAATTATACACCGGGGAGCTGTTTTTT. Protein sequence: CASSQLYTGELFF.

There are many counts of this clonotype. The chain employs TRBV14 and TRBJ1-1, with unresolved D. The CDR3 is made up of 14 amino acids. CDR1 and CDR2 from the germline V gene are SGHDN and FVKESK. V lost 2 bases to trimming and J lost 1 base, with 8 bases between them. CDR3 nucleotides: TGTGCCAGCAGCCAAAGGCAGACGAACACTGAAGCTTTCTTT. As protein: CASSQRQTNTEAFF.

This clonotype was seen many times. The chain is built from TRBV5-3 and TRBJ2-1; 12 bases match TRBD1. TRBV5-3 carries the ORF label, with uncertain function. Trimming removed 4 bases from V and 10 bases from J; junction bases left unmatched: 9. There are 15 residues in the CDR3. CDR3 protein: CARSHPGTGGIEQFF. CDR3 nucleotides: TGTGCCAGAAGCCATCCCGGGACAGGGGGCATAGAGCAGTTCTTC.

This clonotype came up a few times. The V call is TRBV20-1, the J call TRBJ1-2, with TRBD1 as a possible D gene (5 bases). The CDR3 has 13 residues. In germline, CDR1 is DFQATT, CDR2 SNEGSKA (reference sequence). Deletions cut 3 bases from V and 4 bases from J, with 12 bases between. The CDR3: CSASEGTGYGYTF. As DNA, the CDR3 is TGCAGTGCTAGTGAGGGGACCGGCTATGGCTACACCTTC.

This clonotype came up many times. The V gene is TRBV7-6, the J gene TRBJ2-7; D gene unclear. The CDR3 loop spans 14 amino acids. V was cut by 1 base and J by 1 base, with 8 bases left in between. Germline CDR1 and CDR2: SGHVS and FNYEAQ. In DNA form, the CDR3 reads TGTGCCAGCAGCTTAGGGTCAAGTTCCTACGAGCAGTACTTC. This codes for CASSLGSSSYEQYF. Using reference TRBV7-6 and TRBJ2-7 for the parts outside the CDR3, the full variable domain is GAGVSQSPRYKVTKRGQDVALRCDPISGHVSLYWYRQALGQGPEFLTYFNYEAQQDKSGLPNDRFSAERPEGSISTLTIQRTEQRDSAMYRCASSLGSSSYEQYFGPGTRLTVT.

CDR3 amino acids: CASSRTPTENTEAFF. The CDR3 DNA follows: TGTGCCAGCAGCCGAACCCCCACAGAGAACACTGAAGCTTTCTTT. This chain connects TRBV7-2 to TRBJ1-1; no definite D call. Germline CDR1 reads SGHTA; CDR2 reads FQGNSA. CDR3 length equals 15 residues. Deletions cut 5 bases from V and 1 base from J, with 14 bases between. Full variable domain (rest looked up from reference TRBV7-2 and TRBJ1-1): GAGVSQSPSNKVTEKGKDVELRCDPISGHTALYWYRQSLGQGLEFLIYFQGNSAPDKSGLPSDRFSAERTGGSVSTLTIQRTQQEDSAVYLCASSRTPTENTEAFFGQGTRLTVV.

This clonotype was observed at least ten times. CDR3 sequence: CAWSLGEARVQYF. The CDR3 DNA reads as TGTGCCTGGAGTCTGGGCGAGGCAAGGGTTCAGTACTTC. The chain couples TRBV30 to TRBJ2-4; D unclear. V lost 2 bases to trimming and J lost 11 bases, with 16 bases between them. CDR3 length: 13 residues. CDR1 and CDR2 (germline): GTSNPN, SVGIG (reference sequence).

This chain connects TRBV9 to TRBJ2-5; D may be TRBD2 (6 bases). Trimming took 4 bases from V and 5 from J, leaving 18 bases between them. This CDR3 has 15 amino acids. Germline V gene data show CDR1 as SGDLS and CDR2 as YYNGEE. CDR3 nucleotides: TGTGCCAGCAGCTCCCTAGCTTTGGAGGGCGAGACCCAGTACTTC. Residues: CASSSLALEGETQYF.

In this sample, this clonotype turned up many times. V gene TRBV4-3 combines with J gene TRBJ2-7; weak D call: TRBD2 (6 bases). Germline loops: CDR1 LGHNA, CDR2 YSLEER. The germline V and J ends were trimmed by 2 bases and 4 bases, with 15 bases remaining between them. There are 15 residues in the CDR3. DNA of the CDR3: TGCGCCAGCAGCCAAATGAGACTAGTGGGGTACGAGCAGTACTTC. It encodes CASSQMRLVGYEQYF.

This clonotype was observed many times. The chain uses TRBV28 and TRBJ2-1; D is undetermined. Germline V gives CDR1 MDHEN, CDR2 SYDVKM. Deletions cut 5 bases from V and 6 bases from J, with 8 bases between. The CDR3 totals 12 residues. The CDR3 protein is CASSVKINEQFF. The CDR3 coding sequence is TGTGCCAGCAGTGTAAAGATCAATGAGCAGTTCTTC.

This chain uses TRBV12-3 or TRBV12-4 with TRBJ2-7, with 12 bases lining up with TRBD2. V trimming: 5 bases; J trimming: 3 bases; junction bases outside the gene matches: 5. The CDR3 is made up of 15 amino acids. The CDR3 DNA sequence: TGTGCCAGCAGTACCCTAGCGGGAGGGTTCTACGAGCAGTACTTC. It is translated as CASSTLAGGFYEQYF.

The rearrangement links TRBV20-1 to TRBJ1-3, with TRBD1 as a possible D gene (5 bases). In germline, CDR1 is DFQATT, CDR2 SNEGSKA (reference sequence). V shed 2 bases and J shed 2 bases, with 13 bases lying between them. CDR3 length: 15 amino acids. In nucleotides, the CDR3 is TGCAGTGCTAGATTTCCCCAGGGCCCTGGAAACACCATATATTTT. Translation gives CSARFPQGPGNTIYF.

The J gene is TRBJ1-2, the V gene TRBV7-9; 7 bases fit TRBD1. The length of the CDR3 is 12 residues. The J segment lost 6 bases and the V segment lost 3 bases, leaving 1 base of the junction unmatched. CDR1 is SEHNR and CDR2 is FQNEAQ in the germline V gene (reference sequence). The CDR3 spells CASSFDRDGYTF. As DNA, the CDR3 is TGTGCCAGCAGCTTCGACAGGGATGGCTACACCTTC.

CDR3 DNA: TGTGCCAGCAGTTGGGGGACTAGCGCACAAGAGACCCAGTACTTC. Residues: CASSWGTSAQETQYF. The V and J genes are TRBV28 and TRBJ2-5; 10 bases agree with TRBD2. The CDR3 covers 15 residues. In germline, CDR1 is MDHEN, CDR2 SYDVKM. Trimming cost V 4 bases and J 2 bases; bases outside gene matches: 4.

This clonotype was observed a handful of times. This chain's CDR3 is CASRPPTGHANTF. The CDR3 coding sequence is TGTGCCAGTAGACCCCCCACGGGACACGCCAACACCTTC. The chain recombines TRBV19 with TRBJ1-2; TRBD1 might be the D (6 bases). Looked up from germline, CDR1 is LNHDA and CDR2 is SQIVND (reference sequence). The CDR3 loop spans 13 amino acids. Trimming pared 6 bases from V and 12 bases from J, leaving 20 bases between. The full variable domain, with the rest looked up from reference TRBV19 and TRBJ1-2, is DGGITQSPKYLFRKEGQNVTLSCEQNLNHDAMYWYRQDPGQGLRLIYYSQIVNDFQKGDIAEGYSVSREKKESFPLTVTSAQKNPTAFYLCASRPPTGHANTFGSGTRLTVV.

This clonotype was counted ten times or more. V is TRBV20-1 and J is TRBJ1-5; D might be TRBD1 (5 bases). V shed 6 bases and J shed 6 bases, with 9 bases lying between them. Germline CDR1 DFQATT, CDR2 SNEGSKA (reference sequence). The CDR3 has 11 amino acids. CDR3: CSAKGVQPQHF. The CDR3 DNA is TGCAGTGCAAAAGGGGTTCAGCCCCAGCATTTT.

In this sample, this clonotype turned up a few times. The CDR3 protein is CASSPGVRGQAFF. The CDR3 DNA follows: TGTGCCAGCAGCCCCGGGGTCAGGGGGCAGGCTTTCTTT. The chain employs TRBV7-9 and TRBJ1-1, with TRBD1 matching over 8 bases. The CDR3 sequence is 13 residues long. Germline V gene data show CDR1 as SEHNR and CDR2 as FQNEAQ (reference sequence). V trimming: 5 bases; J trimming: 11 bases; junction bases outside the gene matches: 10.

This clonotype appeared many times. The chain has TRBV29-1 and TRBJ1-1; D is possibly TRBD1 (6 bases). This CDR3 region has 15 residues. Per germline, CDR1 SQVTM and CDR2 ANQGSEA. V lost 4 bases, J lost 3 bases, and 18 bases lay in between. Here the CDR3 reads CSVADSLTAHTEAFF. The CDR3 coding sequence is TGCAGCGTTGCGGACAGCTTAACGGCTCACACTGAAGCTTTCTTT.

This clonotype was seen repeatedly, ten times or more. V usage is TRBV7-2 and J usage is TRBJ1-4, with TRBD1 matching 7 bases. The germline V gene encodes CDR1 SGHTA and CDR2 FQGNSA. The CDR3 consists of 15 residues. The J segment lost 1 base and the V segment lost 2 bases, leaving 1 base of the junction unmatched. The chain's CDR3 is CASSLQGGTNEKLFF. CDR3 DNA: TGTGCCAGCAGCTTACAGGGGGGAACTAATGAAAAACTGTTTTTT.

This clonotype was recorded at least ten times. CDR3 sequence: CASSLAGYTGELFF. The CDR3 nucleotides are TGTGCCAGCAGCTTAGCAGGGTACACCGGGGAGCTGTTTTTT. The chain combines TRBV7-8 with TRBJ2-2; D is uncertain. V was pared by 0 bases and J by 3 bases, with 5 bases between. CDR3 length equals 14 residues. From germline, CDR1 is SGHVS and CDR2 FQNEAQ.

This clonotype has at least ten counts. The chain joins TRBV7-6 to TRBJ2-5, with D maybe TRBD1 (6 bases). Germline V gene sequence: CDR1 SGHVS, CDR2 FNYEAQ. V was clipped by 1 base and J by 5 bases, with 14 bases between them. The CDR3 has 15 residues. The CDR3, as DNA: TGTGCCAGCAGCTTAGGAACAGGGAGCGAGGAGACCCAGTACTTC. It codes for CASSLGTGSEETQYF.

The V and J genes are TRBV6-1 and TRBJ1-5; D is unresolved. This CDR3 is 15 amino acids long. Germline CDR1 MNHNS, CDR2 SASEGT. V lost 3 bases and J lost 3, with 12 bases in between. CDR3 in DNA: TGTGCCAGCAGTGATCTGGGGTTTCACAATCAGCCCCAGCATTTT. Residues: CASSDLGFHNQPQHF.

This clonotype has a count of ten or more. The V call is TRBV6-5, the J call TRBJ2-7, with a possible D match to TRBD1 (5 bases). V shed 2 bases and J shed 3 bases, with 17 bases lying between them. Per germline, CDR1 MNHEY and CDR2 SVGAGI. This CDR3 has 16 amino acids. The CDR3 bases are TGTGCCAGCAGTTACGGTCCGGAGTCTCAGGGCTACGAGCAGTACTTC. Translation: CASSYGPESQGYEQYF.

The chain links TRBV2 to TRBJ1-5, with unresolved D. This CDR3 is 14 amino acids long. Trimming took 5 bases from V and 7 from J, leaving 15 bases between them. CDR1 and CDR2 (germline): SNHLY, FYNNEI. CDR3 nucleotides: TGTGCCAGCAGTAACCGGGCCAACGGACAGCCCCAGCATTTT. Translation: CASSNRANGQPQHF.

The rearrangement links TRBV29-1 to TRBJ2-7; 9 bases line up with TRBD2. The V gene end was trimmed by 0 bases and the J gene end by 1 base; junction bases not matched to a gene: 4. The V gene's germline CDR1 is SQVTM and CDR2 ANQGSEA. The CDR3 extends over 15 amino acids. This CDR3 reads CSVEDLAGASYEQYF. CDR3 sequence (DNA): TGCAGCGTTGAAGATTTAGCGGGAGCTTCCTACGAGCAGTACTTC.